The entry below gives a single T cell receptor (beta chain) sequence along with its context. This clone was observed a single time. Its antigen specificity is not known. Per-nucleotide qualities are absent, and no much larger clonotype sits a single base away. V and J lose 7 bases and 1 base, and a span of 16 bases separates them. CDR3 length: 15 amino acids, cysteine to phenylalanine. CDR3 DNA only is kept here, 45 bases in frame from base 1. For CDR1 and CDR2, the germline V gene lists MNHNS and SASEGT. This specimen comes from a study of OX40 agonist ivuxolimab in advanced cancers. Study-wide context: The costimulatory receptor OX40 (CD134) was targeted by ivuxolimab, a fully human IgG2 agonistic monoclonal antibody. Intravenous ivuxolimab was administered to patients every 2 weeks at six dose levels: 0.01, 0.1, 0.3, 1.5, 3 and 10 mg/kg. Of the roughly 51 patients in dose escalation, 19 had hepatocellular carcinoma, approximately 15 had melanoma, 9 had renal cell carcinoma and 9 had head and neck cancer. The dose-escalation cohort was approximately 83% male with a mean age of approximately 60 years, ranging from roughly 20 to 80. Prior anti-PD-1, anti-PD-L1 or anti-CTLA-4 therapy was permitted, and checkpoint inhibitors had been received by about 44% of dose-escalation patients. Partial responses occurred in three dose-escalation patients: two with cutaneous melanoma and one with hepatocellular carcinoma. Peripheral TCRbeta sequencing was intended to test whether TCR sequence diversity was altered and clonal T-cell expansion was caused by ivuxolimab. The paper covers the monotherapy dose-escalation part of the phase I ivuxolimab trial, which included N ≈ 57 patients.

General conclusions and limits of the study: Clonal expansion of both CD4+ and CD8+ blood T cells was observed from baseline to week 6 at doses 0.1 to 3.0 mg/kg. In the 0.1-3.0 mg/kg groups, partial responders had among the lowest normalized peripheral clonal expansion, particularly in CD8+ T cells. Which antigens the clonally expanded peripheral T cells were specific for was not determined. On average, CD8+ T cells showed more expanded clones than CD4+ T cells after ivuxolimab. Low levels of normalized T-cell clonal expansion were also seen in some patients who did not respond.

Patients with a history of autoimmune disease or receiving systemic immunosuppression were excluded from the trial. Peripheral blood for TCR sequencing was drawn from every dose cohort at baseline, at cycle 4 day 1 and at cycle 7 day 1. The samples were drawn from a first-in-human, open-label, multicenter phase I dose-escalation trial of ivuxolimab. Adults with locally advanced or metastatic melanoma, renal cell, hepatocellular, or head and neck squamous cell carcinoma were enrolled in the trial. Before TCR sequencing, CD4+ T cells and CD8+ T cells from peripheral blood were sorted into separate populations. Genomic DNA was extracted from sorted cells for sequencing of the TCRbeta CDR3 region. The immunoSEQ Assay was used for sequencing of TCRbeta CDR3 regions. Not all clones reach the TCRdb copy of this immuneACCESS table, which keeps in-frame sequences only. Checked studies attribute under half of the gap to unresolved V genes and leave the rest unexplained. The sample contains tens of thousands of clones, about nine tenths of them found a single time. The top ten clonotypes cover roughly 1.3% of the sample.

This receptor was obtained from an adult with an advanced solid tumor such as melanoma, head and neck, liver or kidney cancer. The sequenced sample was CD4+ or CD8+ T cells sorted from blood, obtained in a trial of the OX40 agonist ivuxolimab. The chain was built from TRBV6-1 and TRBJ1-2; the D segment cannot be called with confidence. The nucleotides are TGTGCCAGCATTCAACGGGGTGGGGTTAACTATGGCTACACCTTC. The encoded protein is CASIQRGGVNYGYTF.